The TCR beta chain under discussion was sequenced for a study of cytomegalovirus exposure and HLA in healthy donors. Study-wide results and caveats: It was reportedly the case that the classifier diagnosed cytomegalovirus status with high specificity and sensitivity. Cytomegalovirus association was assigned to approximately 160 TCR beta chains. Later analysis demonstrated an association between a missense DCLRE1C variant and TCR beta V- and J-gene trimming. TRBV6-2, TRBV6-3 and some other V segments were excluded as indistinguishable.

Germline CDR1 SGHRS, CDR2 YFSETQ. J was trimmed by 2 bases and V by 4 bases; bases with no gene match: 7. The CDR3 runs to 17 residues. Comment on this clone: Its specificity is not known.

Primers included in the PCR were 60 Vbeta and 13 Jbeta primers. TCRdb's copy holds only in-frame clones and misses some; the assay was immunoSEQ multiplex PCR. The sample lists some 120,000 clones; around 77% were seen once. This sequence was found in a man aged 45 to 65 in good health and CMV-seronegative. The rearrangement joins TRBV5-1 to TRBJ2-1, with 12 bases fitting TRBD2. The sequencing sample was made of PBMCs. CDR3 coding DNA: TGCGCCAGCAGCCCCGGACTAGCGGGAAGTACCTACAATGAGCAGTTCTTC. Protein sequence: CASSPGLAGSTYNEQFF.